This T cell receptor (beta chain) was found in a study of T cell responses to AZD1222 COVID-19 vaccine. On the study more broadly: Second-dose recipients at about 4 or about 12 weeks were treated as one pooled group.

On this clone: Its antigen remains unidentified.

The data were produced by immunoSEQ multiplex PCR, yet TCRdb's version contains in-frame clones alone and is incomplete. The table records under 150,000 clones, 75% to 95% of them present only once. Study results and limitations: Regions 160-218 and 743-854 dominated among vaccine-associated CD4 TCRs spanning spike. Only five or six individuals given AZD1222 were seropositive at baseline.

The V gene's germline CDR1 is MNHEY and CDR2 SVGAGI. Trimming took off 4 bases at V and 10 bases at J, with 23 bases between the two ends. The CDR3 length is 16 residues. The TCR sequence derives from an adult in good health. V is TRBV6-5 and J is TRBJ2-1, with D perhaps assigned TRBD1 or TRBD2 (5 bases each). The sequencing used peripheral blood, collected on day 0 of AZD1222 vaccination. The CDR3 sequence: CASSSLPGPLGREQFF. The DNA of the CDR3 is TGTGCCAGCAGTTCACTTCCGGGACCCCTTGGACGGGAGCAGTTCTTC.